This T cell receptor beta chain was captured by sequencing in a study of CD8 T cells in Susac syndrome. The authors carried out high-throughput sequencing of TCR beta. They applied it to CD8+ and CD4+ T cells obtained from blood. Healthy donors served as the controls. They were matched for age and sex. The CDR3 covers 15 residues. In germline, CDR1 is SNHLY, CDR2 FYNNEI. V was clipped by 8 bases and J by 1 base, with 17 bases between them. Random hexamers primed reverse transcription of about 0.45 to 1 ug RNA. An immunoSEQ multiplex PCR generated amplified TCR beta CDR3 products spanning 54 Vbeta and 13 Jbeta. TCRdb reprocessed the immunoSEQ multiplex PCR reads with MiXCR, giving one entry per CDR3 protein. The sample consists of about 140,000 distinct CDR3 sequences, approximately 94% of them appearing once.

Sequenced sample: CD4+ T cells from PBMCs. This TCR came from a human donor in good health. The chain carries TRBV2 and TRBJ1-2, with D uncertain. The CDR3 bases are TGTGCCAGCCACCCTAGGCAGGCCCTTAACTATGGCTACACCTTC. It codes for CASHPRQALNYGYTF.